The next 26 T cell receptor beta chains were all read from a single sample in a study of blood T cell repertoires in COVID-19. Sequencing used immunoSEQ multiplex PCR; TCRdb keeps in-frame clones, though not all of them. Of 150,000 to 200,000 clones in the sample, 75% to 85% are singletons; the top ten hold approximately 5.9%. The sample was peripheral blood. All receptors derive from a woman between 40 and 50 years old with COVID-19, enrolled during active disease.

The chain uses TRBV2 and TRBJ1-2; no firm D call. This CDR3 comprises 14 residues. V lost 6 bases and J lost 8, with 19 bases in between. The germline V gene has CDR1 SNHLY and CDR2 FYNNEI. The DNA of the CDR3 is TGTGCCAGCAGGGACGGGGTTTTTCCGGCGGGCTACACCTTC. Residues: CASRDGVFPAGYTF. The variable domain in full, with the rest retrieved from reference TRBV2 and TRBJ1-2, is EPEVTQTPSHQVTQMGQEVILRCVPISNHLYFYWYRQILGQKVEFLVSFYNNEISEKSEIFDDQFSVERPDGSNFTLKIRSTKLEDSAMYFCASRDGVFPAGYTFGSGTRLTVV.

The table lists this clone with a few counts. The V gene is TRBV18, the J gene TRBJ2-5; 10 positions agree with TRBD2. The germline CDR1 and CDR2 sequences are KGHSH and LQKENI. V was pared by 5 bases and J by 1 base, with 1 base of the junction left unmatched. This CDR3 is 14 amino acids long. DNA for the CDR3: TGTGCCAGCTCAGGGACTAGCGCCCAAGAGACCCAGTACTTC. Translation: CASSGTSAQETQYF.

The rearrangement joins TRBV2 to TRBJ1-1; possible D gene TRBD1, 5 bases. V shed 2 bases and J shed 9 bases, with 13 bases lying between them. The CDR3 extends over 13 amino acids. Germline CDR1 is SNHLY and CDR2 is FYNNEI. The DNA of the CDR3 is TGTGCCAGCAGTGAACCCCCAGGGCAGCAAGCTTTCTTT. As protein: CASSEPPGQQAFF.

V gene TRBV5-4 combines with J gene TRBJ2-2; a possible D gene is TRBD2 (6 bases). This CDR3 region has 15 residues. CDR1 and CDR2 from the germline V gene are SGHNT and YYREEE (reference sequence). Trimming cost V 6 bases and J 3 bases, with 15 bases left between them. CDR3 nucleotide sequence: TGTGCCAGCACGCAACGCGCGGGACACACCGGGGAGCTGTTTTTT. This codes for CASTQRAGHTGELFF.

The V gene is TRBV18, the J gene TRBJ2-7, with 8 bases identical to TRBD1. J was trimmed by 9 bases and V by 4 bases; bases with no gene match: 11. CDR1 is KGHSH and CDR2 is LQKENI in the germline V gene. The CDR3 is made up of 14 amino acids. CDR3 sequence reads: CASSHGTGDLWQYF. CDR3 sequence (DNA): TGTGCCAGCTCACACGGGACAGGTGACCTATGGCAGTACTTC.

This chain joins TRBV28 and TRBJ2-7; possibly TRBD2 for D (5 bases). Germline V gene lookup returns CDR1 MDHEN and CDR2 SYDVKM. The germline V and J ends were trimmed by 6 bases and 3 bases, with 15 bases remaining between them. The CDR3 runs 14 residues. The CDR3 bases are TGTGCCAGCAGGCCGGGGTGGAATAACTACGAGCAGTACTTC. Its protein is CASRPGWNNYEQYF.

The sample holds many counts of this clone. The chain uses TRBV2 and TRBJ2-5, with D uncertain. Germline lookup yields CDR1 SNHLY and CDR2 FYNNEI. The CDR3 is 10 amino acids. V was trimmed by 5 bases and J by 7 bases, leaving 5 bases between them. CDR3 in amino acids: CASSMRTQYF. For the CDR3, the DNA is TGTGCCAGCAGTATGCGGACCCAGTACTTC.

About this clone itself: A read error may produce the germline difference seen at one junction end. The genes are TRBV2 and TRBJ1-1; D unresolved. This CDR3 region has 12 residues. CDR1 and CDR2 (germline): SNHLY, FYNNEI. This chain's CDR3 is CASSAGGPLSDF. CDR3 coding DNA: TGTGCCAGCAGTGCGGGAGGGCCTCTATCGGACTTT. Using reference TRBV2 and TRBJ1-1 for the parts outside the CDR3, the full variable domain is EPEVTQTPSHQVTQMGQEVILRCVPISNHLYFYWYRQILGQKVEFLVSFYNNEISEKSEIFDDQFSVERPDGSNFTLKIRSTKLEDSAMYFCASSAGGPLSDFGQGTRLTVV.

Written as DNA, the CDR3 is TGTGCCAGCAGCCTCTTTACCGGGACATCCTACGAGCAGTACTTC. It codes for CASSLFTGTSYEQYF. V and J are TRBV7-2 and TRBJ2-7, with D possibly TRBD1 on 6 matching bases. CDR3 length equals 15 residues. Germline assignment: CDR1 SGHTA and CDR2 FQGNSA. Trimming stripped 5 bases from V and 1 base from J, with 15 bases between.

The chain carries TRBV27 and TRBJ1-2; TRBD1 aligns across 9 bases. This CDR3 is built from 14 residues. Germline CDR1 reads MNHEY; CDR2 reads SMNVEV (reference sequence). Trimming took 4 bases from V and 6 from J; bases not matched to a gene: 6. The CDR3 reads CASSSRDRDDGYTF. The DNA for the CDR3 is TGTGCCAGCAGTTCCCGGGACAGGGATGATGGCTACACCTTC.

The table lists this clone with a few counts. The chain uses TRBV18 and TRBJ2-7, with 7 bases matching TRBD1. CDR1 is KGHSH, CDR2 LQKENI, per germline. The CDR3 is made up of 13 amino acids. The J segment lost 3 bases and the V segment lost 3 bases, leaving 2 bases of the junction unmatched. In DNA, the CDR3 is TGTGCCAGCTCACCGGGACAGAACTACGAGCAGTACTTC. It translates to CASSPGQNYEQYF.

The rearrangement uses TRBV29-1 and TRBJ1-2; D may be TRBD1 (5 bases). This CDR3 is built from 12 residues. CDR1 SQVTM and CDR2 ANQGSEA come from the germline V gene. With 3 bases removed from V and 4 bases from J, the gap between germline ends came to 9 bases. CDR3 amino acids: CSVEVGGYGYTF. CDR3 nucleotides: TGCAGCGTTGAGGTGGGGGGCTATGGCTACACCTTC.

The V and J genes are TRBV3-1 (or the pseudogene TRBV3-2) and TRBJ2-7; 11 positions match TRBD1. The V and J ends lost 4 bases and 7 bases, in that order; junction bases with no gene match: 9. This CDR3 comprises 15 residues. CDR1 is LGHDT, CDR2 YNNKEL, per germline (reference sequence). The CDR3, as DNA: TGTGCCAGCAGCCCTGACCCGGACAGGGGGCAGGAGCAGTACTTC. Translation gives CASSPDPDRGQEQYF.

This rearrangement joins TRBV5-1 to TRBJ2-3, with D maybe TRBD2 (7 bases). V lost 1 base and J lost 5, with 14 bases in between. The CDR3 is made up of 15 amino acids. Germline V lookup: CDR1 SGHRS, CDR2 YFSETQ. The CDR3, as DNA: TGCGCCAGCAGCTTGCTAGCGGAGGGGGGAGATACGCAGTATTTT. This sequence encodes CASSLLAEGGDTQYF.

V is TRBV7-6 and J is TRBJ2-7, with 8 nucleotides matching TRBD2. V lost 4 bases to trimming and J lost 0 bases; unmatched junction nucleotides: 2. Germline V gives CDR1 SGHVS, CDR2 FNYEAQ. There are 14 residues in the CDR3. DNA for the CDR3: TGTGCCAGCAGCTGGACTAGCACCTCCTACGAGCAGTACTTC. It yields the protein CASSWTSTSYEQYF.

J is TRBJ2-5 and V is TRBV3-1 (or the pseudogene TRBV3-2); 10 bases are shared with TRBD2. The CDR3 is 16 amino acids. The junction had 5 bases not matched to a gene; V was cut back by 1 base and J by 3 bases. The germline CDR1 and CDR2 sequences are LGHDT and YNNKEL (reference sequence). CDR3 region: CASSQALAGVEETQYF. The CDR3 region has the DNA TGTGCCAGCAGCCAAGCTCTAGCGGGAGTTGAAGAGACCCAGTACTTC.

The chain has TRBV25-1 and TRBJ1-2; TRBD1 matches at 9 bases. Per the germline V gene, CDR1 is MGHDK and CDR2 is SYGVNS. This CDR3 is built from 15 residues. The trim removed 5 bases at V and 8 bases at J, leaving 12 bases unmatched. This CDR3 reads CASSLTGGMEVGYTF. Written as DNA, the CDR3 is TGTGCCAGCAGTCTTACAGGGGGCATGGAAGTGGGCTACACCTTC.

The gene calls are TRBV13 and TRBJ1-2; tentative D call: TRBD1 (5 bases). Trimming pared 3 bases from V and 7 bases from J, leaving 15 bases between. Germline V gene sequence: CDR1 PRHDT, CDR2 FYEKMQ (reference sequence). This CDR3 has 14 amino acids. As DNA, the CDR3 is TGTGCCAGCAGCTTTCGGGACTCCCAAAGTGGCTACACCTTC. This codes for CASSFRDSQSGYTF.

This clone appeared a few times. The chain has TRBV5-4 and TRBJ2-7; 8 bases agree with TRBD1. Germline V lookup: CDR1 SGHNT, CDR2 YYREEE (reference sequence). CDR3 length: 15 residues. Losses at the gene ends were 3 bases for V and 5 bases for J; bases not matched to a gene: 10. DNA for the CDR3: TGTGCCAGCAGCTCTGTCGACAGGGGCGGTAACGAGCAGTACTTC. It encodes CASSSVDRGGNEQYF.

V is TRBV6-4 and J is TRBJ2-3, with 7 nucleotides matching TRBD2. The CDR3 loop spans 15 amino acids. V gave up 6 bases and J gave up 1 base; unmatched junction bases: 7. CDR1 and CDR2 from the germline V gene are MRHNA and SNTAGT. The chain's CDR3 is CASSRTSERTDTQYF. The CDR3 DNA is TGTGCCAGCAGCCGCACTAGCGAACGCACAGATACGCAGTATTTT.

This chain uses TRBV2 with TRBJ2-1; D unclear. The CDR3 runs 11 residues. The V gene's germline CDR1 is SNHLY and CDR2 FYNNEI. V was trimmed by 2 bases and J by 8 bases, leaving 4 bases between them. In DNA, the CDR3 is TGTGCCAGCAGTGAATATCATGAGCAGTTCTTC. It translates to CASSEYHEQFF.

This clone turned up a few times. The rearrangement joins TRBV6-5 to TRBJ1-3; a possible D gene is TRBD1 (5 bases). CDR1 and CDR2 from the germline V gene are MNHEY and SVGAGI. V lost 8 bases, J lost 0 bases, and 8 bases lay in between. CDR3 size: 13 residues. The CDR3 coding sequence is TGTGCCAGCTTCAGGGTCTCTGGAAACACCATATATTTT. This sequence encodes CASFRVSGNTIYF.

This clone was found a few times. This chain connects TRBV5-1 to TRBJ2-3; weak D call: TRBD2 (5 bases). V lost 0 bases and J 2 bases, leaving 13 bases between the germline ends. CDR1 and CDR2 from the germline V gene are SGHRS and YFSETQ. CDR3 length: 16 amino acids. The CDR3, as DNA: TGCGCCAGCAGCTTGGTGGCAGCGGCCCCCACAGATACGCAGTATTTT. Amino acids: CASSLVAAAPTDTQYF.

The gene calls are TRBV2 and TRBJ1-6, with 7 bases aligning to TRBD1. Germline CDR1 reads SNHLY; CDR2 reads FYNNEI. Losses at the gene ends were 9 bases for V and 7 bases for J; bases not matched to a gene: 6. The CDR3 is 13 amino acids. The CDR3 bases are TGTGCCAGTCCGGAACAGGGGAATTCACCCCTCCACTTT. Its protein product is CASPEQGNSPLHF.

For the CDR3, the DNA is TGTGCCAGCCGAAGAGATAACTATGGCTACACCTTC. Encoded protein: CASRRDNYGYTF. The chain is built from TRBV9 and TRBJ1-2; D unclear. This CDR3 has 12 residues. Germline-derived CDR1 and CDR2 are SGDLS and YYNGEE. V shed 7 bases and J shed 1 base, with 8 bases lying between them.

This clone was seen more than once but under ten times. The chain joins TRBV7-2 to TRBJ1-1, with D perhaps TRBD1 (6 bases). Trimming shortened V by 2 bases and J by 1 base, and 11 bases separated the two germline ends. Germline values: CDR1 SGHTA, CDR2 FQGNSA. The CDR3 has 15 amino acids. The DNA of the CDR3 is TGTGCCAGCAGCTTAAGACCAGGGGAGAACACTGAAGCTTTCTTT. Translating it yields CASSLRPGENTEAFF.